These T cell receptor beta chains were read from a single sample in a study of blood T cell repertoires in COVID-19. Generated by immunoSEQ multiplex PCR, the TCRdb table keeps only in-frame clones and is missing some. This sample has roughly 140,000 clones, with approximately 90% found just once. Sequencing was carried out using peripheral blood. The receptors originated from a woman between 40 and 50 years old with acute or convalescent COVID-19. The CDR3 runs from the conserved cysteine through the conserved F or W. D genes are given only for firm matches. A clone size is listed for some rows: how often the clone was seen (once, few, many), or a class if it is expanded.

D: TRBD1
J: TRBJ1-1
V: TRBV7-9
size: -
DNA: TGTGCCAGCAGCACGGGGGACAGGTTGAACACTGAAGCTTTCTTT
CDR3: CASSTGDRLNTEAFF

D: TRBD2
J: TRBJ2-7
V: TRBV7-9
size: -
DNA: TGTGCCAGCAGCTCTGGGACTAGCGGGACTAACGAGCAGTACTTC
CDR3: CASSSGTSGTNEQYF

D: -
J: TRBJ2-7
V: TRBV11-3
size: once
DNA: TGTGCCAGCAGCCACTCCTACGAGCAGTACTTC
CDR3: CASSHSYEQYF

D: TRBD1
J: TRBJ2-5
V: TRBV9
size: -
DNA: TGTGCCAGCAGCGTTGCCGTCGGGACAGCCCAAGAGACCCAGTACTTC
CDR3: CASSVAVGTAQETQYF

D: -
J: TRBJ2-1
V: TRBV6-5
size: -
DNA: TGTGCCAGCAGGCCAACTTCCAAGCATAATGAGCAGTTCTTC
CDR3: CASRPTSKHNEQFF

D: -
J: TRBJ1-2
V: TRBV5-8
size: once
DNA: TGTGCCAGCCGCGGGTCTGGCTATGGCTACACCTTC
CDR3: CASRGSGYGYTF

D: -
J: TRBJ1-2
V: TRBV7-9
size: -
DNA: TGTGCCAGCAGCTATGACCTGGGGGGAGGTAGCTATGGCTACACCTTC
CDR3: CASSYDLGGGSYGYTF

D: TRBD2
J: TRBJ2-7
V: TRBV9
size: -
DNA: TGTGCCAGCAGCGTAGAACTAGCGGGAACCGGGGAGCAGTACTTC
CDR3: CASSVELAGTGEQYF

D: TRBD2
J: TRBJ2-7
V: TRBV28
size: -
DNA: TGTGCCAGCAGTTTATATGCTAGCGGGAGTTACGAGCAGTACTTC
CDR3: CASSLYASGSYEQYF

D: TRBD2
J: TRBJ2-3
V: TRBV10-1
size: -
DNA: TGCGCCAGCATGGCTAGCGGGGGCTTTCCTACGCAGTATTTT
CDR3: CASMASGGFPTQYF

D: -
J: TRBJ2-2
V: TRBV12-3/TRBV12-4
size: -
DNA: TGTGCCAGCAGTCCGACTAGTTATGGGGAGCTGTTTTTT
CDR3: CASSPTSYGELFF

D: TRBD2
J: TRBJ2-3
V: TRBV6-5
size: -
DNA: TGTGCCAGCAGTTACTCGAGCGGGGGGATCACAGATACGCAGTATTTT
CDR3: CASSYSSGGITDTQYF

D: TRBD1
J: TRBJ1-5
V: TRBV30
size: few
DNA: TGTGCCTGGCAAATGACAGGGGATCATCAGCCCCAGCATTTT
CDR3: CAWQMTGDHQPQHF